The 28 T cell receptor beta chains in this list originate from one sample, sequenced in a study of CD8+CD57+ T cells in acquired aplastic anemia. Genomic DNA templated the TCR beta VDJ and CDR3 profiling. TCRdb analysed the reads with MiXCR anew, one entry per CDR3 protein. Here the sample spans roughly 80,000 distinct CDR3 sequences, about 45% being singletons. Sample: sorted CD4+, CD8+, or CD8+CD57+ T cells (not recorded which) from PBMCs. All receptors derive from a human donor in good health, serving as a control.

With respect to this clonotype: A read error may account for a junction end that differs from germline. The chain couples TRBV10-2 to TRBJ2-3; D gene uncertain. This CDR3 has 14 residues. The V gene's germline CDR1 is WSHSY and CDR2 SAAADI. The CDR3 bases are TGCGCCAGCAGAGGAGTTGGTGGCGGAGATACGCAGTGTTTT. Translating gives CASRGVGGGDTQCF.

This clonotype was counted a few times. V usage is TRBV27 and J usage is TRBJ1-1; no clear D gene. The CDR3 consists of 14 residues. With 2 bases removed from V and 1 base from J, the gap between germline ends came to 8 bases. CDR1 MNHEY and CDR2 SMNVEV come from the germline V gene (reference sequence). This chain's CDR3 is CASSLRPANTEAFF. The CDR3 DNA is TGTGCCAGCAGTTTACGACCAGCGAACACTGAAGCTTTCTTT.

This clonotype was seen ten or more times. This CDR3 reads CATSRDPGLPFF. As DNA, the CDR3 is TGTGCCACCAGCAGAGATCCGGGACTCCCGTTCTTC. This chain joins TRBV15 and TRBJ2-1, with D maybe TRBD2 (6 bases). Trimming cost V 0 bases and J 15 bases, with 12 bases left between them. Germline CDR1 and CDR2: LNHNV and YYDKDF (reference sequence). CDR3 length: 12 residues.

Concerning this clonotype: A read error may explain this, as a much larger clone is one base away. The DNA for the CDR3 is TGTGCCAGCAGCACCTTCGTTAGCCTCTCCTACAATGAGCAGTTCTTC. It yields the protein CASSTFVSLSYNEQFF. The chain couples TRBV11-1 to TRBJ2-1, with D unresolved. The CDR3 covers 16 residues. CDR1 is SGHAT and CDR2 is FQDESV in the germline V gene (reference sequence). Trimming left V 5 bases short and J 0 bases short, with 14 bases between. Full variable domain (outside the CDR3, taken from reference TRBV11-1 and TRBJ2-1): EAEVAQSPRYKITEKSQAVAFWCDPISGHATLYWYRQILGQGPELLVQFQDESVVDDSQLPKDRFSAERLKGVDSTLKIQPAELGDSAMYLCASSTFVSLSYNEQFFGPGTRLTVL.

This clonotype has at least ten counts. The chain has TRBV29-1 and TRBJ2-2, with 8 positions matching TRBD1. The CDR3 covers 14 residues. With 7 bases clipped from V and 7 bases from J, the junction kept 11 bases outside the gene matches. Germline values: CDR1 SQVTM, CDR2 ANQGSEA. CDR3 coding DNA: TGCAGCGCTACGGACAGGGCGAAGGGCGGGGAGCTGTTTTTT. Translation: CSATDRAKGGELFF.

The genes are TRBV27 and TRBJ1-1; 7 positions match TRBD1. The ends lost 6 bases at V and 6 bases at J; junction bases unmatched: 13. The germline gives CDR1 MNHEY, CDR2 SMNVEV (reference sequence). CDR3 length: 15 residues. DNA for the CDR3: TGTGCCAGCAGATACCTAAGAGACAGGGAGGCTGAAGCTTTCTTT. Protein sequence: CASRYLRDREAEAFF.

Details on this clonotype: A much more abundant neighbour one base away suggests this may be a read error. The chain is built from TRBV12-3 or TRBV12-4 and TRBJ1-1; D is perhaps TRBD1 (5 bases). Trimming shortened V by 6 bases and J by 6 bases, and 20 bases separated the two germline ends. The CDR3 extends over 15 amino acids. The CDR3 DNA follows: TGTGCCAGCAGCCCCAGGCCAGGGCCGATCGCTGAAGCTTTCTTT. This gives the protein CASSPRPGPIAEAFF.

This clonotype was seen at least ten times. The V call is TRBV20-1, the J call TRBJ2-7, with unresolved D. The germline V gene has CDR1 DFQATT and CDR2 SNEGSKA (reference sequence). The CDR3 runs to 12 residues. V was cut by 3 bases and J by 4 bases, with 10 bases left in between. Here the CDR3 reads CSARHRRYEQYF. CDR3 bases: TGCAGTGCTAGGCACCGCCGATACGAGCAGTACTTC.

The chain uses TRBV10-3 and TRBJ2-7, with TRBD1 matching 9 bases. The V segment lost 11 bases and the J segment 6 bases; nucleotides outside the gene matches: 17. CDR1 is ENHRY, CDR2 SYGVKD, per germline. This CDR3 has 15 amino acids. The CDR3 DNA is TGTGCCGTCTCGGGGAGGGACAGGGTTTCCGGCGAGCAGTACTTC. This codes for CAVSGRDRVSGEQYF.

This clonotype was picked up a small number of times. The gene calls are TRBV15 and TRBJ2-7, with 8 bases fitting TRBD1. Germline V CDR1 and CDR2: LNHNV, YYDKDF (reference sequence). V trimming: 5 bases; J trimming: 6 bases; junction bases outside the gene matches: 6. This CDR3 is 13 amino acids long. CDR3 sequence: CATSVTGAGEQYF. CDR3 sequence (DNA): TGTGCCACCAGCGTGACAGGGGCGGGCGAGCAGTACTTC.

This sequence joins TRBV19 and TRBJ1-1; TRBD1 matches 9 bases. Germline V gene lookup returns CDR1 LNHDA and CDR2 SQIVND (reference sequence). J gave up 5 bases and V 5 bases, and 6 bases lay outside the gene matches. The CDR3 is made up of 14 amino acids. DNA of the CDR3: TGTGCCAGTAGTGCCGGACAGGGGAGGACTGAAGCTTTCTTT. Residues: CASSAGQGRTEAFF.

This chain joins TRBV29-1 and TRBJ1-2, with D possibly matching TRBD1 (5 bases). The germline V and J ends were trimmed by 7 bases and 5 bases, with 17 bases remaining between them. Germline CDR1 reads SQVTM; CDR2 reads ANQGSEA. There are 13 residues in the CDR3. The CDR3 bases are TGCAGCGCCCCTGGGACCGGCGAGTATGGCTACACCTTC. Its protein product is CSAPGTGEYGYTF.

This clonotype occurred many times. The chain is built from TRBV6-2 or TRBV6-3 and TRBJ2-7; D uncertain. Trimming shortened V by 6 bases and J by 6 bases, and 12 bases separated the two germline ends. The CDR3 contains 12 residues. Germline assignment: CDR1 MNHEY and CDR2 SVGEGT. In nucleotides, the CDR3 is TGTGCCAGCAGATCTTGGAGCTTCGAGCAGTACTTC. Translating gives CASRSWSFEQYF.

This sequence joins TRBV10-3 and TRBJ1-5; no firm D call. V lost 3 bases and J lost 4, with 4 bases in between. The length of the CDR3 is 12 residues. Germline values: CDR1 ENHRY, CDR2 SYGVKD. The chain's CDR3 is CAISETNQPQHF. Written as DNA, the CDR3 is TGTGCCATCAGTGAAACAAATCAGCCCCAGCATTTT.

The V call is TRBV24-1, the J call TRBJ2-3; 7 bases match TRBD1. The ends lost 9 bases at V and 8 bases at J; junction bases unmatched: 10. This CDR3 is 13 amino acids long. Germline V gene lookup returns CDR1 KGHDR and CDR2 SFDVKD. CDR3 DNA sequence: TGTGCCACCGGGACAGACCACGAAATTACGCAGTATTTT. Its protein is CATGTDHEITQYF.

The V call is TRBV20-1, the J call TRBJ1-2; unclear D gene. V was pared by 6 bases and J by 4 bases, with 21 bases between. This CDR3 contains 15 residues. Germline V gene lookup returns CDR1 DFQATT and CDR2 SNEGSKA (reference sequence). CDR3 protein: CSAPRSGVEAYGYTF. The CDR3 coding sequence is TGCAGTGCCCCCCGGTCAGGAGTGGAAGCCTATGGCTACACCTTC.

This rearrangement joins TRBV29-1 to TRBJ2-1, with TRBD2 matching over 13 bases. Germline values: CDR1 SQVTM, CDR2 ANQGSEA. There are 12 residues in the CDR3. V lost 5 bases, J lost 15 bases, and 7 bases stayed unmatched. CDR3 in amino acids: CSVLGLAGSRFF. As DNA, the CDR3 is TGCAGCGTTCTGGGACTAGCGGGAAGTAGGTTCTTC.

This chain joins TRBV2 and TRBJ1-5, with 8 bases fitting TRBD1. The germline CDR1 and CDR2 sequences are SNHLY and FYNNEI. The CDR3 runs 14 residues. V was pared by 7 bases and J by 7 bases, with 9 bases of the junction left unmatched. CDR3: CASMKDRGGQPQHF. The CDR3 nucleotides read TGTGCCAGCATGAAAGACAGGGGCGGACAGCCCCAGCATTTT.

The genes are TRBV24-1 and TRBJ2-7; D may be TRBD1 or TRBD2 (6 bases each). The CDR3 covers 13 residues. V was shortened by 6 bases and J by 4 bases, with 12 bases between the two germline ends. CDR1 is KGHDR and CDR2 is SFDVKD in the germline V gene. CDR3 coding DNA: TGTGCCACCAGTTTAGGGGGGCCTTACGAGCAGTACTTC. Translating it yields CATSLGGPYEQYF.

This clonotype was picked up one time. This chain joins TRBV15 and TRBJ2-5, with 13 bases matching TRBD2. CDR3 length: 13 residues. With 11 bases clipped from V and 4 bases from J, the junction kept 4 bases outside the gene matches. Per the germline V gene, CDR1 is LNHNV and CDR2 is YYDKDF (reference sequence). The CDR3: CASGLAGVETQYF. The CDR3 region has the DNA TGTGCCTCCGGACTAGCGGGAGTAGAGACCCAGTACTTC.

This clonotype was recorded many times. The V call is TRBV7-6, the J call TRBJ1-2; 12 nucleotides match TRBD1. This CDR3 contains 16 residues. The V and J ends lost 5 bases and 4 bases, in that order; junction bases with no gene match: 8. The germline CDR1 and CDR2 sequences are SGHVS and FNYEAQ. The CDR3 here is CASSPRDRGLSYGYTF. DNA of the CDR3: TGTGCCAGCAGCCCCCGGGACAGGGGGCTAAGCTATGGCTACACCTTC.

The rearrangement uses TRBV7-8 and TRBJ2-7; D is uncertain. The CDR3 spans 14 residues. V shed 3 bases and J shed 3 bases, with 12 bases lying between them. The V gene's germline CDR1 is SGHVS and CDR2 FQNEAQ. CDR3 DNA sequence: TGTGCCAGCAGCTTCGTTGCGTATGGCTACGAGCAGTACTTC. It is translated as CASSFVAYGYEQYF.

Comment on this clonotype: The conserved phenylalanine or tryptophan is not found at the CDR3 terminus, so this likely reflects a read error. The chain uses TRBV13 and TRBJ1-5; tentatively, D is TRBD1 (5 bases). Germline CDR1 reads PRHDT; CDR2 reads FYEKMQ (reference sequence). There are 15 residues in the CDR3. The V end was cut by 6 bases, the J end by 4 bases, with 16 bases between. The CDR3 loop is CASRARDLPNQPQHS. CDR3 nucleotides: TGTGCCAGCAGGGCGAGGGACCTTCCTAATCAGCCCCAGCATTCT.

This clonotype was seen many times. The rearrangement joins TRBV5-1 to TRBJ1-1; D unresolved. The CDR3 is 13 residues long. The germline CDR1 and CDR2 sequences are SGHRS and YFSETQ. Between the trimmed V and J ends, which lost 4 bases and 1 base, there was a span of 8 bases. The CDR3 is CASSIGKNTEAFF. The CDR3 DNA sequence: TGCGCCAGCAGCATAGGGAAGAACACTGAAGCTTTCTTT.

This chain joins TRBV25-1 and TRBJ2-1, with 9 bases matching TRBD1. Germline V gene data show CDR1 as MGHDK and CDR2 as SYGVNS. V was clipped by 5 bases and J by 8 bases; unmatched bases: 10. This CDR3 has 15 amino acids. CDR3 region: CASSSTGGDRDEQFF. CDR3 nucleotide sequence: TGTGCCAGCAGTTCTACAGGGGGCGATCGGGATGAGCAGTTCTTC. The whole variable domain, filled in from reference TRBV25-1 and TRBJ2-1, reads EADIYQTPRYLVIGTGKKITLECSQTMGHDKMYWYQQDPGMELHLIHYSYGVNSTEKGDLSSESTVSRIRTEHFPLTLESARPSHTSQYLCASSSTGGDRDEQFFGPGTRLTVL.

In this sample, this clonotype turned up many times. The chain is built from TRBV20-1 and TRBJ1-2; TRBD1 matches at 8 bases. The V gene end was trimmed by 3 bases and the J gene end by 6 bases; junction bases not matched to a gene: 6. Germline loops: CDR1 DFQATT, CDR2 SNEGSKA (reference sequence). The CDR3 is made up of 13 amino acids. CDR3 sequence: CSARGGTGHGYTF. The CDR3 DNA sequence: TGCAGTGCTAGGGGCGGGACAGGCCATGGCTACACCTTC.

The chain uses TRBV27 and TRBJ1-2; TRBD1 aligns across 8 bases. V gave up 1 base and J gave up 9 bases; unmatched junction bases: 7. The CDR3 totals 14 residues. Germline V gene sequence: CDR1 MNHEY, CDR2 SMNVEV (reference sequence). The CDR3 DNA reads TGTGCCAGCAGTTTATTCAGGGGGCGCAGATGCTACACCTTC. Encoded protein: CASSLFRGRRCYTF.

This clonotype was observed at least ten times. V is TRBV6-1 and J is TRBJ2-7; 9 positions match TRBD1. In germline, CDR1 is MNHNS, CDR2 SASEGT. V gave up 6 bases and J gave up 4 bases; unmatched junction bases: 7. This CDR3 region has 14 residues. The CDR3 region is CASSPGQGGYEQYF. The CDR3 nucleotides are TGTGCCAGCAGCCCGGGACAGGGTGGTTACGAGCAGTACTTC.